The 7 T cell receptor beta chains below come from one sample, sequenced in a study of shared clonotypes between healthy human individuals. CD8 cells classed as naive were CD45RO-negative and positively selected for CCR7, excluding terminally differentiated effector memory CD45RA+ cells. Sequencing was performed with immunoSEQ multiplex PCR; in TCRdb, only in-frame clones are kept and a portion is missing. The data show over 2 million clones, about 95% seen once. The sample consisted of naive CD8+ T cells sorted from blood. Receptors originate from a man aged 18 to 35 in good health.

The chain employs TRBV7-9 and TRBJ2-7; TRBD2 might be the D (6 bases). Looked up from germline, CDR1 is SEHNR and CDR2 is FQNEAQ (reference sequence). The CDR3 loop spans 13 amino acids. V was trimmed by 8 bases and J by 2 bases, leaving 13 bases between them. The CDR3 DNA reads as TGTGCCAGCGGCGCCGGGGAGGCCTACGAGCAGTACTTC. Translation gives CASGAGEAYEQYF.

This clone has just one count. This chain connects TRBV15 to TRBJ2-3, with no clear D. Trimming took off 0 bases at V and 3 bases at J, with 16 bases between the two ends. The CDR3 sequence is 17 residues long. Germline CDR1 reads LNHNV; CDR2 reads YYDKDF (reference sequence). The CDR3 sequence: CATSRDMAASATDTQYF. In DNA, the CDR3 is TGTGCCACCAGCAGAGATATGGCGGCATCGGCGACAGATACGCAGTATTTT.

The sample holds one count of this clone. The genes are TRBV6-5 and TRBJ2-3; possible D gene TRBD2, 6 bases. The length of the CDR3 is 15 residues. The V end was cut by 2 bases, the J end by 4 bases, with 13 bases between. Germline V lookup: CDR1 MNHEY, CDR2 SVGAGI. The CDR3 is CASSYPGGNPDTQYF. For the CDR3, the DNA is TGTGCCAGCAGTTACCCGGGCGGGAACCCAGATACGCAGTATTTT.

V usage is TRBV10-1 and J usage is TRBJ2-1; 11 positions agree with TRBD2. In germline, CDR1 is WNHNN, CDR2 SYGVQD (reference sequence). With 1 base clipped from V and 6 bases from J, the junction kept 11 bases outside the gene matches. CDR3 size: 18 residues. The CDR3 reads CASSEWAVLAGVTNEQFF. CDR3 DNA sequence: TGCGCCAGCAGTGAGTGGGCAGTACTAGCGGGAGTTACCAATGAGCAGTTCTTC.

V and J are TRBV6-6 and TRBJ2-3; either TRBD1 or TRBD2 may supply D (5 bases each). V was cut by 6 bases and J by 2 bases, with 12 bases left in between. Per germline, CDR1 MNHNY and CDR2 SVGAGI (reference sequence). CDR3 length: 14 residues. The CDR3: CASSPGPNTDTQYF. CDR3 sequence (DNA): TGTGCCAGCAGCCCGGGACCCAACACAGATACGCAGTATTTT.

The rearrangement links TRBV4-1 to TRBJ2-3, with 8 bases lining up with TRBD2. In germline, CDR1 is MGHRA, CDR2 YSYEKL. CDR3 length equals 16 residues. After removal of 0 bases from V and 6 bases from J, the junction contained 8 bases not matched to a gene. The CDR3 is CASSQDSRGVTDTQYF. CDR3 nucleotide sequence: TGCGCCAGCAGCCAAGATTCGCGGGGGGTCACGGATACGCAGTATTTT.

The chain uses TRBV10-2 and TRBJ2-1; D unresolved. CDR1 WSHSY and CDR2 SAAADI come from the germline V gene. V lost 7 bases, J lost 4 bases, and 17 bases lay in between. This CDR3 region has 15 residues. CDR3 nucleotide sequence: TGCGCCAGCAAAGTCAGTCCGACACCTTACAATGAGCAGTTCTTC. This gives the protein CASKVSPTPYNEQFF.